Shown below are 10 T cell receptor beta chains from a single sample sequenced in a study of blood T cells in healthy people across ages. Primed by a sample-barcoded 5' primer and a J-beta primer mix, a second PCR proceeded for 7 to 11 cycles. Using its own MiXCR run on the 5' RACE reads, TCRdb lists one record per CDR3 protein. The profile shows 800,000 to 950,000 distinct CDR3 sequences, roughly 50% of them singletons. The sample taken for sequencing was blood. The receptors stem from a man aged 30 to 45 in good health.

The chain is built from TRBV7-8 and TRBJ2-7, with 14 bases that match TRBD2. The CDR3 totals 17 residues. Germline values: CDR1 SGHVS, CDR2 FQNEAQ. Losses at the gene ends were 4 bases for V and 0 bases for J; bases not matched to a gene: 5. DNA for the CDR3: TGTGCCAGCAGCTATGGACTAGCGGGGGGCAGCTCCTACGAGCAGTACTTC. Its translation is CASSYGLAGGSSYEQYF.

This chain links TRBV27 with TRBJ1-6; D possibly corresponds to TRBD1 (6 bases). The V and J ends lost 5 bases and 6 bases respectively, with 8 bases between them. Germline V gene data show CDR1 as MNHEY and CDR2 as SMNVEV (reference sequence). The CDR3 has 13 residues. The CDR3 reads CASSPQGNSPLHF. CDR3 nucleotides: TGTGCCAGCAGTCCACAGGGTAATTCACCCCTCCACTTT.

This CDR3 is CAISDLRATSTDTQYF. The CDR3 nucleotides are TGTGCCATCAGTGACCTTAGGGCCACTAGCACAGATACGCAGTATTTT. The genes are TRBV10-3 and TRBJ2-3; D is unresolved. From germline, CDR1 is ENHRY and CDR2 SYGVKD. CDR3 length: 16 residues. V gave up 3 bases and J gave up 0 bases, with 13 bases separating them.

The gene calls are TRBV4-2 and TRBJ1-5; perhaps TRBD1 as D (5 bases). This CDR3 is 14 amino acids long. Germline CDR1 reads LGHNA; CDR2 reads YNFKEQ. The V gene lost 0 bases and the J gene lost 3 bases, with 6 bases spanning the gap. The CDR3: CASSQEDNNQPQHF. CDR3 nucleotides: TGTGCCAGCAGCCAAGAGGACAACAATCAGCCCCAGCATTTT.

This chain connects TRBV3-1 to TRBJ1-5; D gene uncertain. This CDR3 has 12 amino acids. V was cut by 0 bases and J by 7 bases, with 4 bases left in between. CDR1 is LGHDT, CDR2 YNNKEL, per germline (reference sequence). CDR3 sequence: CASSQDRQPQHF. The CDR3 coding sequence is TGTGCCAGCAGCCAAGATCGACAGCCCCAGCATTTT.

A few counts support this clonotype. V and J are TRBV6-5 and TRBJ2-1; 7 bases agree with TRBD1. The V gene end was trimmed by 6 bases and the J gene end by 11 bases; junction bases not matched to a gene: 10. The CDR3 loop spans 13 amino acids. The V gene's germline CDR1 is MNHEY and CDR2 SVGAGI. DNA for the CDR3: TGTGCCAGCAGCGCACCGGGACAGCCTAAGCAGTTCTTC. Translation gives CASSAPGQPKQFF.

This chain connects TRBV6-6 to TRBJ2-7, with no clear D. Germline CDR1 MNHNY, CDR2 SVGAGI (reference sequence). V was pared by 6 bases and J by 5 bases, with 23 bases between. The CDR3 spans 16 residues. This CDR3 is CASSPPPSVGLDEQYF. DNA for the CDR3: TGTGCCAGCAGCCCCCCTCCGAGTGTAGGGCTCGACGAGCAGTACTTC.

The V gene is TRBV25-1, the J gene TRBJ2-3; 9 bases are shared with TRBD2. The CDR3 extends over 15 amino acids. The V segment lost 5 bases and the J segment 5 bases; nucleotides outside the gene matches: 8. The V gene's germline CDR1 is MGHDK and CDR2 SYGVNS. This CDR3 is CASSLASGDVDTQYF. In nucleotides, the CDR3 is TGTGCCAGCAGTTTGGCTAGCGGGGATGTAGATACGCAGTATTTT.

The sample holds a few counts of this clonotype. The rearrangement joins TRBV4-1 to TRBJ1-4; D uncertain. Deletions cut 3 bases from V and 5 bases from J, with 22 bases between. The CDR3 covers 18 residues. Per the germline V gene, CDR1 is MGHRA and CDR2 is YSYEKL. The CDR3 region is CASSHRYAPQVENEKLFF. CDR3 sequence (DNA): TGCGCCAGCAGCCACAGATACGCTCCCCAGGTCGAGAATGAAAAACTGTTTTTT.

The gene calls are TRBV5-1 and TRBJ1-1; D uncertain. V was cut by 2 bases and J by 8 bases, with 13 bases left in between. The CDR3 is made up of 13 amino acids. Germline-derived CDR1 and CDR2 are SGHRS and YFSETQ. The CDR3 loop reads CASSLLGPGEAFF. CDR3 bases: TGCGCCAGCAGCTTATTAGGTCCAGGAGAAGCTTTCTTT. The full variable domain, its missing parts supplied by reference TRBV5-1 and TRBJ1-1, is KAGVTQTPRYLIKTRGQQVTLSCSPISGHRSVSWYQQTPGQGLQFLFEYFSETQRNKGNFPGRFSGRQFSNSRSEMNVSTLELGDSALYLCASSLLGPGEAFFGQGTRLTVV.